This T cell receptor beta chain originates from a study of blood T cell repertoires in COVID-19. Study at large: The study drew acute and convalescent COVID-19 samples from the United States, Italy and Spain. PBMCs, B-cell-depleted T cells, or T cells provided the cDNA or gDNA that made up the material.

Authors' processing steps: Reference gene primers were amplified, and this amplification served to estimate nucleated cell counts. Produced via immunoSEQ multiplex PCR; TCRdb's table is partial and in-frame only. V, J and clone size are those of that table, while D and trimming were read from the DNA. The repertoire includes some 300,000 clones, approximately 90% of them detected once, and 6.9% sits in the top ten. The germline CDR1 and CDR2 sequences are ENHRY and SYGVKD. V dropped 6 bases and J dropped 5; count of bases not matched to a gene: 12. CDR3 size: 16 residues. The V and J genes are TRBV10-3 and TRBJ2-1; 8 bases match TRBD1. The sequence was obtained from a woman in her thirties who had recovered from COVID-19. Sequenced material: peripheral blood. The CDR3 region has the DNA TGTGCCATCAGGGACTTGACAGGGGCCGAGGACAATGAGCAGTTCTTC. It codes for CAIRDLTGAEDNEQFF.